This T cell receptor (beta chain) was documented in a study of early stage breast cancer tumors. Using immunoSEQ multiplex PCR, the repertoire was profiled, and TCRdb retains in-frame clones only, with some absent. Seen here are about 72,000 clones, approximately 79% observed once, and the top ten hold roughly 3.5%. Broader study findings: Commonly generated sequences made up most enriched TCRB sequences shared between patients.

Germline V gene lookup returns CDR1 SNHLY and CDR2 FYNNEI. The CDR3 has 14 amino acids. V was shortened by 7 bases and J by 0 bases, with 12 bases between the two germline ends. On this clone itself: No antigen is known for it.

The sequenced material came from blood. The sequence derives from a person in their 60s with breast cancer. The V and J genes are TRBV2 and TRBJ1-2; D gene unclear. This CDR3 is CASTIVISNYGYTF. The CDR3 nucleotides read TGTGCCAGCACTATTGTCATCTCTAACTATGGCTACACCTTC.